Each of the 11 T cell receptor beta chains below was sequenced from the same sample in a study of cytomegalovirus exposure and HLA in healthy donors. Vbeta (60) and Jbeta (13) primers were used in the PCR. Profiling relied on immunoSEQ multiplex PCR, and the TCRdb table lists in-frame clones only, not all of them. The table has approximately 150,000 clones, about 84% seen once. Sequenced material: PBMCs. These receptors came from a male donor in good health and CMV-seronegative.

The CDR3 reads CASSRLAGGWYQETQYF. The CDR3, as DNA: TGTGCCAGCAGTCGACTAGCGGGGGGGTGGTACCAAGAGACCCAGTACTTC. The rearrangement joins TRBV27 to TRBJ2-5; 14 nucleotides match TRBD2. After removal of 5 bases from V and 0 bases from J, the junction contained 5 bases not matched to a gene. Germline lookup yields CDR1 MNHEY and CDR2 SMNVEV (reference sequence). The CDR3 is 17 residues long.

This chain joins TRBV19 and TRBJ2-4; TRBD2 matches 9 bases. Trimming cost V 5 bases and J 0 bases; bases outside gene matches: 20. The germline CDR1 and CDR2 sequences are LNHDA and SQIVND (reference sequence). The CDR3 spans 21 residues. CDR3 protein: CASSPRGLAGLTVLAKNIQYF. The CDR3 DNA sequence: TGTGCCAGTAGTCCCCGAGGGCTAGCGGGACTCACCGTTTTAGCCAAAAACATTCAGTACTTC.

The chain links TRBV5-6 to TRBJ1-4; the match to TRBD1 covers 8 bases. V shed 0 bases, J shed 8 bases, and the junction held 9 bases outside the gene matches. Germline V lookup: CDR1 SGHDT, CDR2 YYEEEE. The CDR3 contains 16 residues. DNA for the CDR3: TGTGCCAGCAGCTTGGGACCGACAGGGGCCAACGAAAAACTGTTTTTT. As protein: CASSLGPTGANEKLFF.

This sequence joins TRBV27 and TRBJ2-3, with 7 bases aligning to TRBD2. Germline V gives CDR1 MNHEY, CDR2 SMNVEV (reference sequence). This CDR3 spans 16 amino acids. The trim removed 5 bases at V and 4 bases at J, leaving 12 bases unmatched. The CDR3 loop is CASSTSREEGADTQYF. The CDR3 coding sequence is TGTGCCAGCAGTACGAGTCGGGAGGAGGGCGCAGATACGCAGTATTTT.

This clone showed up just once. The rearrangement uses TRBV6-1 and TRBJ1-6, with D unclear. The CDR3 length is 13 residues. Germline V gene data show CDR1 as MNHNS and CDR2 as SASEGT. V was shortened by 7 bases and J by 13 bases, with 17 bases between the two germline ends. CDR3 sequence reads: CASMSGIQPPLHF. CDR3 bases: TGTGCCAGCATGTCGGGTATTCAGCCCCCCCTCCACTTT.

This sequence joins TRBV28 and TRBJ1-3; 7 bases line up with TRBD1. Germline V lookup: CDR1 MDHEN, CDR2 SYDVKM. The CDR3 runs to 14 residues. Trimming removed 2 bases from V and 4 bases from J; junction bases left unmatched: 2. CDR3 coding DNA: TGTGCCAGCAGTTTAGGGACAGAGGGAAACACCATATATTTT. Translation gives CASSLGTEGNTIYF.

CDR3 protein: CASSLVVTGYNEQFF. The CDR3 coding sequence is TGTGCCAGCAGTTTAGTCGTTACGGGTTACAATGAGCAGTTCTTC. The chain recombines TRBV27 with TRBJ2-1; D uncertain. V dropped 2 bases and J dropped 4 bases, with 12 bases sitting between them. There are 15 residues in the CDR3. Germline V gene lookup returns CDR1 MNHEY and CDR2 SMNVEV (reference sequence).

The sample holds a few counts of this clone. The chain has TRBV7-2 and TRBJ2-1; weak D call: TRBD1 (5 bases). V lost 3 bases and J 3 bases, leaving 15 bases between the germline ends. This CDR3 contains 16 residues. The V gene's germline CDR1 is SGHTA and CDR2 FQGNSA. CDR3 residues: CASSFKNGHVYNEQFF. The CDR3 DNA reads as TGTGCCAGCAGCTTTAAAAACGGACACGTCTACAATGAGCAGTTCTTC.

This chain joins TRBV27 and TRBJ2-1; the D is unclear. The CDR3 extends over 15 amino acids. The germline gives CDR1 MNHEY, CDR2 SMNVEV (reference sequence). Trimming took 3 bases from V and 3 from J, leaving 12 bases between them. The CDR3 DNA reads TGTGCCAGCAGTTTGCGGTCTGCGAACTACAATGAGCAGTTCTTC. This sequence encodes CASSLRSANYNEQFF.

This chain links TRBV11-2 with TRBJ2-5, with a weak D call TRBD2 (6 bases). Trimming took 6 bases from V and 2 from J, leaving 16 bases between them. The CDR3 consists of 15 residues. The germline V gene encodes CDR1 SGHAT and CDR2 FQNNGV. CDR3 bases: TGTGCCAGCAGGGGGGGTGGGGGAGCTCAAGAGACCCAGTACTTC. Its translation: CASRGGGGAQETQYF.

The J gene is TRBJ2-7, the V gene TRBV15, with 9 positions matching TRBD1. Germline V lookup: CDR1 LNHNV, CDR2 YYDKDF (reference sequence). This CDR3 is built from 17 residues. The trim removed 2 bases at V and 2 bases at J, leaving 10 bases unmatched. CDR3 sequence reads: CATSRPYRGLSPYEQYF. Written as DNA, the CDR3 is TGTGCCACCAGCAGACCCTACAGGGGGCTAAGTCCCTACGAGCAGTACTTC. Variable domain in full (rest from reference TRBV15 and TRBJ2-7): DAMVIQNPRYQVTQFGKPVTLSCSQTLNHNVMYWYQQKSSQAPKLLFHYYDKDFNNEADTPDNFQSRRPNTSFCFLDIRSPGLGDTAMYLCATSRPYRGLSPYEQYFGPGTRLTVT.